This record concerns one T cell receptor beta chain sequence. The data belong to a study of T cell changes during pregnancy in multiple sclerosis. TCRdb's table, derived via immunoSEQ multiplex PCR, lists solely in-frame clones and lacks some. The sample yields around 64,000 clones, nearly 95% seen once. The length of the CDR3 is 14 residues. Germline V gene data show CDR1 as MNHEY and CDR2 as SMNVEV (reference sequence). The germline V and J ends were trimmed by 4 bases and 6 bases, with 16 bases remaining between them. This sample comprised CD8+ T cells from peripheral blood mononuclear cells, obtained in the third trimester of pregnancy. The TCR comes from a female donor with multiple sclerosis, enrolled in a pregnancy study. The J gene is TRBJ2-7, the V gene TRBV27; D unresolved. CDR3: CASSSISNPLEQYF. For the CDR3, the DNA is TGTGCCAGCAGTTCCATTTCTAACCCCCTCGAGCAGTACTTC.